The sequence of this T cell receptor beta chain was determined in a study of T-cell memory formation after mild COVID-19. Study-wide results and caveats: Among CD4+ contracting clones, most were CM and EM, and CD8+ ones EMRA.

This clonotype was seen only a few times. The antigen remains undetermined. After 5'RACE with constant-segment primers, TCR alpha and TCR beta cDNA libraries carrying sample barcodes and UMIs were obtained. TCRdb re-called the 5' RACE reads through MiXCR, storing one row per CDR3 protein. The sample contains around 190,000 distinct CDR3 sequences, approximately 17% of which appear only once. The origin of this receptor is a man between 18 and 35 years old who had mild COVID-19 (a few samples of this study predate the infection). Cell type and time point are not known. Material: PBMCs or a T cell subset sorted from them (not recorded which).

CDR3 sequence reads: CSAPPGGAGENYGYTF. The CDR3 region has the DNA TGCAGTGCTCCACCTGGGGGGGCAGGGGAAAACTATGGCTACACCTTC. This sequence joins TRBV20-1 and TRBJ1-2; D possibly corresponds to TRBD1 (6 bases). Per germline, CDR1 DFQATT and CDR2 SNEGSKA (reference sequence). The ends were cut back, 5 bases at V and 2 bases at J, with 21 bases in the middle. This CDR3 contains 16 residues.